This TCR beta chain was recovered during a study of control samples from healthy donors and cancer patients (TCRdb year 2020). Library method: the immunoSEQ multiplex PCR assay. TCRdb limited this immuneACCESS table to in-frame rearrangements with V and J called. A share of clones is missing; checked studies link under half to unresolved V genes, and the rest is unexplained. The sample data list tens of thousands of clones, and about 90% of these were observed just once. Roughly 2% of the sample goes to the ten largest clones. Of note for this clone: It has no known antigen specificity. Base qualities are not provided; no much larger clone lies one nucleotide away.

This TCR derives from a woman aged 55-69 years with head and neck cancer. The sample taken for sequencing was PBMCs.

The nucleotides are TGTGCCAGCAGCATCGGACAGGGGGTCTATGGCTACACCTTC. Translated, it gives CASSIGQGVYGYTF. Recombination connected TRBV7-2 to TRBJ1-2; TRBD1 aligns with 10 central bases. V ends up 5 bases short and J 4 bases short, with an unmatched junction base count of 4. From the germline V gene, CDR1 is SGHTA and CDR2 is FQGNSA. Spanning cysteine to phenylalanine, the CDR3 consists of 14 amino acids. Just the 42-base CDR3 DNA is kept, in frame starting at base 1.